A single TCR beta chain is shown here with its context. TCRdb's copy holds only in-frame clones and misses some; the assay was immunoSEQ multiplex PCR. The profile shows some 16,000 clones, roughly 57% of them singletons. The treatment here: treatment-naive control, cytoreductive nephrectomy. Between the trimmed V and J ends, which lost 6 bases and 9 bases, there was a span of 15 bases. The CDR3 covers 14 residues. Per germline, CDR1 MNHNS and CDR2 SASEGT. These data come from a study of radiation and T cells in renal cell carcinoma. The chain links TRBV6-1 to TRBJ1-6; the D gene is possibly TRBD1 (5 bases). This receptor was identified in a man aged 35 to 55 with renal cell carcinoma. This sample comprised tumor tissue, obtained from a patient whose treatment was nephrectomy without radiotherapy. CDR3 nucleotide sequence: TGTGCCAGCAGCCCCAGGGTTAGTAGTTCACCCCTCCACTTT. Translation gives CASSPRVSSSPLHF.